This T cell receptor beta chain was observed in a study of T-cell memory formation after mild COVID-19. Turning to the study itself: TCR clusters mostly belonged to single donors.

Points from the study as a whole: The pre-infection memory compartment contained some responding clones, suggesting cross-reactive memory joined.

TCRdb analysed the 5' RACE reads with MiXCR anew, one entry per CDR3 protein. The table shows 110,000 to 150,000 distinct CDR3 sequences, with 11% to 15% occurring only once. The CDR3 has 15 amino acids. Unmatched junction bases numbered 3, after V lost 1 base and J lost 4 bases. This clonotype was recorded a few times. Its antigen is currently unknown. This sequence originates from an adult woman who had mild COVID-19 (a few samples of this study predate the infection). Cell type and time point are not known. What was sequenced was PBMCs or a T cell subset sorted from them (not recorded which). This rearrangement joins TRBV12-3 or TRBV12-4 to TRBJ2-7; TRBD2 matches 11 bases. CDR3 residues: CASSLVASGRYEQYF. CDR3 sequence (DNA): TGTGCCAGCAGTTTAGTTGCTAGCGGGAGGTACGAGCAGTACTTC.